This T cell receptor beta chain was sequenced during a study of OX40 agonist ivuxolimab in advanced cancers. Germline V lookup: CDR1 MDHEN, CDR2 SYDVKM. The CDR3 has 13 residues. V lost 3 bases to trimming and J lost 7 bases, with 12 bases between them. The data were produced by immunoSEQ multiplex PCR, yet TCRdb's version contains in-frame clones alone and is incomplete. The sample yields about 72,000 clones, about 85% seen once. The sequence derives from an adult with an advanced solid tumor such as melanoma, head and neck, liver or kidney cancer. The sequences come from CD4+ or CD8+ T cells sorted from blood, collected in a trial of the OX40 agonist ivuxolimab. The rearrangement links TRBV28 to TRBJ1-2; D not resolved. CDR3 in amino acids: CASSFGQVGGYTF. The CDR3 nucleotides are TGTGCCAGCAGTTTCGGGCAGGTGGGTGGCTACACCTTC.